The entry below describes one T cell receptor (beta chain). Cells designated naive CD8 were CD45RO-negative and were positively selected for CCR7, with terminally differentiated effector memory CD45RA+ cells excluded. The donors were adults (healthy and HIV-negative) with no recent acute infections or vaccinations. The CDR3 is 13 residues long. Looked up from germline, CDR1 is SNHLY and CDR2 is FYNNEI. Trimming stripped 7 bases from V and 7 bases from J, with 13 bases between. This record belongs to a study of shared clonotypes between healthy human individuals. Study-level information: Donors, aged 18 to 49, were a couple of women and a few men. Per-donor plates numbered three CD4 naive, three CD4 memory, two CD8 naive and one CD8 memory.

Investigators spread the genomic DNA of each subset evenly over several immunoSEQ plates. TCRdb's table, derived via immunoSEQ multiplex PCR, lists solely in-frame clones and lacks some. The sample has some 1,900,000 clones, approximately 94% seen once. Sequenced input: naive CD8+ T cells sorted from blood. V and J are TRBV2 and TRBJ1-4; D gene uncertain. The clonotype comes from a man in his late teens or twenties in good health. The CDR3 is CASKDGIGEKLFF. For the CDR3, the DNA is TGTGCCAGCAAAGATGGTATCGGTGAAAAACTGTTTTTT.